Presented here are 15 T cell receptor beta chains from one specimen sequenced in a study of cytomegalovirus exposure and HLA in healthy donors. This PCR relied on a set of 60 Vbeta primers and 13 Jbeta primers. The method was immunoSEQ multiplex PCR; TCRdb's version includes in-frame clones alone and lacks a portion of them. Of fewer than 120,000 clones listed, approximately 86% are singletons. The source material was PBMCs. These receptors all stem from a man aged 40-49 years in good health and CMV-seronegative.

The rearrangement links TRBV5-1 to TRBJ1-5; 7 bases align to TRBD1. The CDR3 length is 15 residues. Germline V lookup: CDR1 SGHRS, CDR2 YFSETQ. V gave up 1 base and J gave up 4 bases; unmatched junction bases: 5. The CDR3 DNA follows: TGCGCCAGCAGCTTGCGGTCAGGGGGTAATCAGCCCCAGCATTTT. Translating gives CASSLRSGGNQPQHF.

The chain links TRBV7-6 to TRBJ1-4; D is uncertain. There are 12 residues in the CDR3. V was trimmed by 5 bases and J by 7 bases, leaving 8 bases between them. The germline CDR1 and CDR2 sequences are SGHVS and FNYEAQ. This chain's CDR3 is CASSPSSEKLFF. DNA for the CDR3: TGTGCCAGCAGCCCCTCGAGTGAAAAACTGTTTTTT.

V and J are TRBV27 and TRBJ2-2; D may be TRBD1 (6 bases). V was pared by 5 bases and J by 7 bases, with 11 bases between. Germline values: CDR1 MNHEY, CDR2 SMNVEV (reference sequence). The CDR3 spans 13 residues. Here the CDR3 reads CASSGQGYGELFF. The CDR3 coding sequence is TGTGCCAGCAGTGGGCAGGGGTACGGGGAGCTGTTTTTT.

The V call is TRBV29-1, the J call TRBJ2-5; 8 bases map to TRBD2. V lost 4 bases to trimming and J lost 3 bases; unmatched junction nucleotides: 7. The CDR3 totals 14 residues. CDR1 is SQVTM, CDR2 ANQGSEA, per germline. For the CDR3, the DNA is TGCAGCGTTGCGCCAGCGGGGGTAAAAGAGACCCAGTACTTC. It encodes CSVAPAGVKETQYF.

DNA of the CDR3: TGTGCCAGCTCGCCGGTAACTTCGAACCACATTCAGTACTTC. This sequence encodes CASSPVTSNHIQYF. The chain combines TRBV18 with TRBJ2-4; the D is unclear. From germline, CDR1 is KGHSH and CDR2 LQKENI. The CDR3 spans 14 residues. V lost 6 bases and J lost 8, with 17 bases in between.

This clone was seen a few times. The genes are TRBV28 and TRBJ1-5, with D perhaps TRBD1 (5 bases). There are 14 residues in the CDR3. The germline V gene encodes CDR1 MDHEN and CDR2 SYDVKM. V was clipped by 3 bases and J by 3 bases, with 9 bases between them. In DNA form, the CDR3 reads TGTGCCAGCAGTTTCGGGGGTGACAATCAGCCCCAGCATTTT. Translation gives CASSFGGDNQPQHF. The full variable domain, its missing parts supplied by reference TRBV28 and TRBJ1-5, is DVKVTQSSRYLVKRTGEKVFLECVQDMDHENMFWYRQDPGLGLRLIYFSYDVKMKEKGDIPEGYSVSREKKERFSLILESASTNQTSMYLCASSFGGDNQPQHFGDGTRLSIL.

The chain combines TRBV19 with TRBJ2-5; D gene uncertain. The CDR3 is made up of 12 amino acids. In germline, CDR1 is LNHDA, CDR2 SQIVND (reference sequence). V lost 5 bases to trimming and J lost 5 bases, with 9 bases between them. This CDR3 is CASSPTGETQYF. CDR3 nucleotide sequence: TGTGCCAGTAGTCCGACTGGGGAGACCCAGTACTTC.

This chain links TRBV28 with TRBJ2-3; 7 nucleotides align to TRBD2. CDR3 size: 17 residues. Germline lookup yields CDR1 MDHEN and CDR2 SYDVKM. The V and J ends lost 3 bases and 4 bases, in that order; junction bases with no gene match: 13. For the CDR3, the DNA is TGTGCCAGCAGTTTGGGTAGCGGCGGGGGAGGCGCAGATACGCAGTATTTT. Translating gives CASSLGSGGGGADTQYF.

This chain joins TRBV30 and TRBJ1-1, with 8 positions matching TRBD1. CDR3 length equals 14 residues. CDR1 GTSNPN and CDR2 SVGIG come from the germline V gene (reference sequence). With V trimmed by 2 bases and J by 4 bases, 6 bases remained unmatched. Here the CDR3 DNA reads TGTGCCTGGAGTCCCTTACAGGGGGTCACTGAAGCTTTCTTT. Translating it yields CAWSPLQGVTEAFF.

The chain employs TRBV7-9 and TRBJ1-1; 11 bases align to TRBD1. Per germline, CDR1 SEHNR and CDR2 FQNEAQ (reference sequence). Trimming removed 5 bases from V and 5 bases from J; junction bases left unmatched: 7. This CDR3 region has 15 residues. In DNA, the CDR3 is TGTGCCAGCAGCCCTGGACAGGGGGCCCGAACTGAAGCTTTCTTT. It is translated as CASSPGQGARTEAFF.

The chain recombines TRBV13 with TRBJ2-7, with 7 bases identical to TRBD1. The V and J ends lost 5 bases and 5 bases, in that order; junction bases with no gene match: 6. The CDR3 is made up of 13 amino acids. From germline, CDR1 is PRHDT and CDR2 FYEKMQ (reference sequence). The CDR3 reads CASSPVRGHEQYF. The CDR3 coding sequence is TGTGCCAGCAGCCCGGTTAGGGGGCACGAGCAGTACTTC.

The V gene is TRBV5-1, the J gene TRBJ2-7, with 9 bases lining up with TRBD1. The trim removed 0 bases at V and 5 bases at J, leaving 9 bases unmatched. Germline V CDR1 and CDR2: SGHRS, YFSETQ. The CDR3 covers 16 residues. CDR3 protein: CASSLAPPGQGNEQYF. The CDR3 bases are TGCGCCAGCAGCTTGGCCCCGCCGGGACAGGGAAACGAGCAGTACTTC.

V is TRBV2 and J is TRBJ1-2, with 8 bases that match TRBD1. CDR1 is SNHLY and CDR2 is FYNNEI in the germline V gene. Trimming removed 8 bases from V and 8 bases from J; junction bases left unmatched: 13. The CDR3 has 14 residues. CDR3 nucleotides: TGTGCCAGCGAATGGGACAGGACCTCGAGGGGCTACACCTTC. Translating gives CASEWDRTSRGYTF.

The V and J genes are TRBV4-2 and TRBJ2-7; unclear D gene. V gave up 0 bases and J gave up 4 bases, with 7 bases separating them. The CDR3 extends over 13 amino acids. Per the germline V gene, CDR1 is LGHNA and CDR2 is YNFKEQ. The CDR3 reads CASSQERAYEQYF. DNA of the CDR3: TGTGCCAGCAGCCAAGAACGAGCGTACGAGCAGTACTTC.

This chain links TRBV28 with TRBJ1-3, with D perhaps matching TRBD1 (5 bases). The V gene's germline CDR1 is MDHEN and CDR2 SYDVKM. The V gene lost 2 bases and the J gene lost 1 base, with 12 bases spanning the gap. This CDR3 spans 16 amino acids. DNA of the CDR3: TGTGCCAGCAGTTTAAGACAGAAGTTTTCTGGAAACACCATATATTTT. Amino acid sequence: CASSLRQKFSGNTIYF.